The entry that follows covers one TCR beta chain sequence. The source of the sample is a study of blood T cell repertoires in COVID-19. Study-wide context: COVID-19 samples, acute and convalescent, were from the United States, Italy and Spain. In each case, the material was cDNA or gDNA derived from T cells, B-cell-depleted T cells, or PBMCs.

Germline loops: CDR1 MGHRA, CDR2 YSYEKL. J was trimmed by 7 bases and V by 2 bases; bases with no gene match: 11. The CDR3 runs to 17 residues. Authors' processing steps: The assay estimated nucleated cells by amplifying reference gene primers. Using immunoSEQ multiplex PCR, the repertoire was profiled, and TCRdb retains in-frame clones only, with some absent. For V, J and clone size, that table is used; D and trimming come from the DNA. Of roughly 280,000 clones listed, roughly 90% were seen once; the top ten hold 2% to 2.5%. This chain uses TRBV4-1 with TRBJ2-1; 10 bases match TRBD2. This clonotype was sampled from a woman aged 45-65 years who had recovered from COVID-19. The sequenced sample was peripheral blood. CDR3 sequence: CASSQPLAGGGMNEQFF. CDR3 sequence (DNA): TGCGCCAGCAGCCAACCTTTAGCGGGAGGTGGTATGAATGAGCAGTTCTTC.